The rows below give T cell receptor beta chains drawn from one sample of a study of CD8+ T cells in alopecia areata. Clones were sequenced by immunoSEQ multiplex PCR, and TCRdb holds only the in-frame ones, with some missing. Among about 120,000 clones, 53% were seen once, and the ten largest hold roughly 0.5%. Sequencing was performed on CD4+ T cells sorted from blood, taken at week 4, from a patient treated with tofacitinib. The receptors come from a human donor with alopecia areata. The conserved cysteine and the conserved F or W are not part of the CDR3 here.

v_call cdr3_aa
TRBV6-5 ASISQGNIQY
TRBV9 ASSADRHYGYT
TRBV11-3 ASSSAPRNEQF
TRBV29-1 SVVRGLPEGYT
TRBV11-2 ASSLALGSYEQY
TRBV18 ASSPLTGTDYEQY
TRBV30 AWSVWRDTEAF
TRBV29-1 SVEDRLYTEAF
TRBV30 AWSVTGVMYEQY
TRBV29-1 SVERSGANVLT
TRBV6-1 ATGAKRETQY
TRBV6-6 ASSSTSGNSYEQY
TRBV5-1 ASSLTGEGNSPLH
TRBV29-1 SVRQGRLDYT
TRBV7-2 ASSFTGWDGYT
TRBV4-1 ASSQVGRETGNEQF
TRBV5-6 ASSFPPAETQY
TRBV5-1 ASSPSGTGNNEQF
TRBV7-3 ASSLGLASYNEQF
TRBV6-1 ASRPRLGEQF
TRBV4-1 ASSQYGREHGYT
TRBV30 AWRGGWNSPLH
TRBV29-1 SVGRLAGAGDGELF
TRBV7-9 ASSSGSGAEKLF
TRBV29-1 SVRQGRDNYGYT
TRBV9 ASSAHGTGKKNEQF
TRBV29-1 SVDREGWEAF
TRBV30 AWVSGRSGYGYT
TRBV5-1 ASSLGGEQF
TRBV27 ASKPTGGRSPLH
TRBV29-1 SVVHTSSYEQY
TRBV30 AWSVNRVFYNEQF
TRBV30 AWSPPSFWDGYT
TRBV7-9 ASSLEGQTNYGYT
TRBV4-2 ASSQVGFGTDSYEQY
TRBV19 ASADGSMNTEAF
TRBV25-1 ASSEGRGNSGANVLT
TRBV30 AWSVRLPPDTQY
TRBV29-1 SVMAGSYEQY
TRBV28 ASSSTDTASGEQY
TRBV30 AWIPTGALSMLYGYT
TRBV9 ASSVDAGRADTQY
TRBV5-1 ASSSTDGFRGYT
TRBV15 ATNRDRAPSAQH
TRBV18 ASSQTGTGGLRSHYEQY
TRBV9 ASSDTGIGTYNEQF
TRBV29-1 SARTGATYHGTF
TRBV30 AWSVWGSSGANVLT
TRBV9 ASSVERGAGNQPQH
TRBV9 ASSISGGNTDTQY
TRBV30 AWSMDFTGELF
TRBV30 AWSLRGRNEQF
TRBV5-6 ASSYQNQETQY
TRBV25-1 ASSDPDRIYGYT
TRBV27 ASRGTGGSTEAF
TRBV18 ASSPPQRGGTDTQY
TRBV6-5 ASSEVGSNQPQH
TRBV2 ASREGHGAF
TRBV13 ASNPPALTDTQY
TRBV30 AWSRGTQY